This T cell receptor (beta chain) was sequenced in a study of immune evolution from preneoplasia to lung adenocarcinoma. Study results and caveats: Top clone frequencies peaked in normal lung, apparently declining through invasive adenocarcinoma.

Patients had resection in Japan or China between the mid-2010s and the late 2010s. The data were produced by immunoSEQ multiplex PCR, yet TCRdb's version contains in-frame clones alone and is incomplete. The sample has roughly 3,000 clones, around 90% seen once. As regards this clone: Its target is not known.

V trimming: 7 bases; J trimming: 11 bases; junction bases outside the gene matches: 15. This CDR3 is built from 15 residues. The germline gives CDR1 MNHEY, CDR2 SMNVEV (reference sequence). Sequencing was performed on FFPE adjacent normal lung tissue. This clonotype was obtained from a person between 65 and 79 years old with lung adenocarcinoma. The chain carries TRBV27 and TRBJ2-3, with 10 bases that match TRBD2. The CDR3 DNA reads as TGTGCCAGCACCCTTACGGCTAGCGGGAGAGGCGGGCAGTATTTT. Translation gives CASTLTASGRGGQYF.